Following are 27 T cell receptor beta chains from one sample sequenced in a study of blood T cells in healthy people across ages. PCR was performed a second time for about 7 to 11 cycles using a sample-barcoded 5' primer and a J-beta primer mix. One entry per CDR3 protein results from TCRdb running MiXCR on the 5' RACE reads. The repertoire holds roughly 680,000 distinct CDR3 sequences, approximately 49% seen once, with roughly 34% in the top ten. Material for sequencing was blood. These TCRs come from a woman aged 60-70 years in good health.

The rearrangement joins TRBV20-1 to TRBJ2-4, with 7 bases that match TRBD1. Germline CDR1 DFQATT, CDR2 SNEGSKA (reference sequence). V was clipped by 6 bases and J by 2 bases; unmatched bases: 4. This CDR3 spans 13 amino acids. CDR3 sequence (DNA): TGCAGTGCCGACAGGGAGACCAAAAACATTCAGTACTTC. The encoded protein is CSADRETKNIQYF.

This clonotype was counted a few times. The rearrangement links TRBV7-9 to TRBJ2-1; the match to TRBD2 covers 8 bases. This CDR3 has 16 residues. In germline, CDR1 is SEHNR, CDR2 FQNEAQ (reference sequence). V gave up 5 bases and J gave up 4 bases; unmatched junction bases: 10. CDR3 amino acids: CASSNPGLVAYNEQFF. The CDR3 bases are TGTGCCAGCAGCAATCCGGGACTAGTAGCATACAATGAGCAGTTCTTC.

Concerning this clonotype itself: The germline gene is not matched at one end of the junction; a read error may be the cause. This chain uses TRBV20-1 with TRBJ2-1; a possible D gene is TRBD2 (7 bases). Germline CDR1 reads DFQATT; CDR2 reads SNEGSKA (reference sequence). This CDR3 is 15 amino acids long. CDR3 sequence: CGARRGGSSYNEQFF. The CDR3 DNA is TGCGGTGCCCGCAGGGGCGGGAGCTCCTACAATGAGCAGTTCTTC.

A word on this clonotype: A much more abundant neighbour one base away suggests this may be a read error. This sequence joins TRBV25-1 and TRBJ2-7; TRBD1 matches 7 bases. Germline V gene lookup returns CDR1 MGHDK and CDR2 SYGVNS. This CDR3 has 16 residues. For the CDR3, the DNA is TGTACCAGCAGTGGGGGTAGGACAGGAGCGGATTACGAGCAGTACTTC. It translates to CTSSGGRTGADYEQYF.

The chain joins TRBV28 to TRBJ1-6; TRBD1 matches at 9 bases. The J segment lost 10 bases and the V segment lost 6 bases, leaving 7 bases of the junction unmatched. From germline, CDR1 is MDHEN and CDR2 SYDVKM. The CDR3 spans 14 residues. The CDR3 is CASRLGQGGSPLHF. CDR3 nucleotide sequence: TGTGCCAGCAGATTGGGACAGGGAGGATCACCCCTCCACTTT.

This clonotype has just one count. This chain links TRBV20-1 with TRBJ2-5; tentative D call: TRBD2 (6 bases). The germline V gene has CDR1 DFQATT and CDR2 SNEGSKA (reference sequence). There are 12 residues in the CDR3. Here the CDR3 DNA reads TGCAGCGTATTAGCGGAACAAGAGACCCAGTACTTC. This encodes CSVLAEQETQYF.

This chain connects TRBV25-1 to TRBJ2-4; D is unclear. Germline CDR1 and CDR2: MGHDK and SYGVNS. Trimming pared 2 bases from V and 5 bases from J, leaving 13 bases between. The CDR3 spans 15 residues. The CDR3 DNA reads TGTGCCAGCAGTGAAGGGGAAGGGATCCAAAACATTCAGTACTTC. Translated, it gives CASSEGEGIQNIQYF.

The V gene is TRBV10-2, the J gene TRBJ1-2, with a possible D match to TRBD1 (5 bases). Germline assignment: CDR1 WSHSY and CDR2 SAAADI. V was shortened by 6 bases and J by 5 bases, with 16 bases between the two germline ends. This CDR3 is 14 amino acids long. The CDR3 reads CASRGAGAAYGYTF. The CDR3 coding sequence is TGCGCCAGCAGAGGGGCCGGCGCGGCTTATGGCTACACCTTC.

This chain joins TRBV4-1 and TRBJ2-7; weak D call: TRBD2 (5 bases). This CDR3 is built from 15 residues. Germline V CDR1 and CDR2: MGHRA, YSYEKL. The V and J ends lost 0 bases and 2 bases respectively, with 11 bases between them. CDR3 protein: CASSQDHGSPYEQYF. For the CDR3, the DNA is TGCGCCAGCAGCCAAGATCATGGGAGCCCCTACGAGCAGTACTTC.

The genes are TRBV20-1 and TRBJ2-4, with D possibly matching TRBD1 (6 bases). TRBJ2-7 explains the end of the DNA better; the J call may be wrong. CDR1 is DFQATT, CDR2 SNEGSKA, per germline (reference sequence). The CDR3 sequence is 14 residues long. Here the CDR3 DNA reads TGCAGTGCTTCCAGGGGTTTCCGAATCTACGAGCAGTACTTC. Encoded protein: CSASRGFRIYEQYF.

As for this clonotype: One end of the junction fails to match germline, which may point to a read error. V usage is TRBV28 and J usage is TRBJ2-2; TRBD2 might be the D (5 bases). Germline-derived CDR1 and CDR2 are MDHEN and SYDVKM. The CDR3 length is 14 residues. In DNA, the CDR3 is TGTGCCACCGAGCGGAGCGCGAACACCAGGGAGCTGTTTTTT. Translation: CATERSANTRELFF.

This clonotype was found a few times. The V gene is TRBV13, the J gene TRBJ1-6, with D maybe TRBD1 (6 bases). This CDR3 contains 14 residues. Trimming removed 3 bases from V and 9 bases from J, with 12 bases in between. Germline V gene sequence: CDR1 PRHDT, CDR2 FYEKMQ (reference sequence). CDR3 region: CASSLRGAGSPLHF. DNA of the CDR3: TGTGCCAGCAGCTTGCGGGGGGCAGGTTCACCCCTCCACTTT.

The gene calls are TRBV4-3 and TRBJ2-5; D gene uncertain. Trimming took 1 base from V and 2 from J, leaving 5 bases between them. CDR1 is LGHNA and CDR2 is YSLEER in the germline V gene. The CDR3 contains 13 residues. The CDR3 reads CASSQALQETQYF. The CDR3 nucleotides read TGCGCCAGCAGCCAAGCTCTACAAGAGACCCAGTACTTC.

This clonotype was counted a few times. The chain is built from TRBV4-3 and TRBJ2-1, with 8 bases identical to TRBD1. There are 15 residues in the CDR3. In germline, CDR1 is LGHNA, CDR2 YSLEER. J lost 4 bases, V lost 1 base, and 3 bases had no gene match. CDR3 protein: CASSQGGTGYNEQFF. DNA for the CDR3: TGCGCCAGCAGCCAAGGAGGGACAGGTTACAATGAGCAGTTCTTC.

This chain joins TRBV20-1 and TRBJ2-3, with 10 bases matching TRBD2. The CDR3 covers 17 residues. Germline CDR1 and CDR2: DFQATT and SNEGSKA (reference sequence). With 0 bases clipped from V and 5 bases from J, the junction kept 11 bases outside the gene matches. The CDR3 is CSARDNSASGGEDTQYF. In DNA, the CDR3 is TGCAGTGCTAGAGATAATTCGGCTAGCGGGGGCGAAGATACGCAGTATTTT.

The V gene is TRBV5-1, the J gene TRBJ2-5, with 10 bases fitting TRBD2. Losses at the gene ends were 2 bases for V and 6 bases for J; bases not matched to a gene: 7. This CDR3 has 15 amino acids. Germline V gives CDR1 SGHRS, CDR2 YFSETQ. CDR3 amino acids: CASSLTSGTVKTQYF. The CDR3 bases are TGCGCCAGCAGCTTAACTAGCGGGACCGTGAAGACCCAGTACTTC.

This chain links TRBV4-2 with TRBJ2-1; 9 nucleotides agree with TRBD2. The V gene's germline CDR1 is LGHNA and CDR2 YNFKEQ. The V gene end was trimmed by 6 bases and the J gene end by 5 bases; junction bases not matched to a gene: 8. There are 15 residues in the CDR3. The CDR3, as DNA: TGTGCCAGCAGTCCCGGAGCGGGAGGAAACAATGAGCAGTTCTTC. Amino acid sequence: CASSPGAGGNNEQFF.

This clonotype was picked up a small number of times. This chain's CDR3 is CSSRTGTLYNEQFF. CDR3 nucleotide sequence: TGCAGTTCACGGACCGGGACTCTCTACAATGAGCAGTTCTTC. The chain joins TRBV20-1 to TRBJ2-1; D is perhaps TRBD2 (6 bases). V lost 8 bases and J 3 bases, leaving 17 bases between the germline ends. Per germline, CDR1 DFQATT and CDR2 SNEGSKA (reference sequence). This CDR3 has 14 residues.

A single count supports this clonotype. This chain links TRBV28 with TRBJ1-2, with D possibly TRBD1 on 5 matching bases. Germline V CDR1 and CDR2: MDHEN, SYDVKM. The ends were cut back, 2 bases at V and 4 bases at J, with 11 bases in the middle. This CDR3 spans 14 amino acids. The CDR3 DNA sequence: TGTGCCAGCAGTTTAGGGGGATCCCGCTATGGCTACACCTTC. Its translation is CASSLGGSRYGYTF.

The chain carries TRBV20-1 and TRBJ1-1; D remains unclear. CDR3 length equals 13 residues. The germline gives CDR1 DFQATT, CDR2 SNEGSKA (reference sequence). Trimming pared 1 base from V and 3 bases from J, leaving 9 bases between. The CDR3 loop is CSARAYYDTEAFF. CDR3 nucleotides: TGCAGTGCTAGAGCGTATTATGACACTGAAGCTTTCTTT.

The chain links TRBV6-4 to TRBJ1-6; D ambiguous. The CDR3 runs to 13 residues. V was clipped by 4 bases and J by 7 bases, with 8 bases between them. Germline V gene lookup returns CDR1 MRHNA and CDR2 SNTAGT. The CDR3 DNA is TGTGCCAGCAGTGCCGAGGAGAATTCACCCCTCCACTTT. It is translated as CASSAEENSPLHF.

The chain employs TRBV20-1 and TRBJ2-1; D unresolved. With 0 bases removed from V and 11 bases from J, the gap between germline ends came to 8 bases. The germline V gene has CDR1 DFQATT and CDR2 SNEGSKA (reference sequence). The CDR3 extends over 11 amino acids. This chain's CDR3 is CSAREGPQQFF. The CDR3 DNA reads as TGCAGTGCTAGAGAAGGGCCCCAGCAGTTCTTC.

V usage is TRBV6-6 and J usage is TRBJ2-1; D possibly corresponds to TRBD1 (5 bases). The germline V gene encodes CDR1 MNHNY and CDR2 SVGAGI (reference sequence). Trimming pared 4 bases from V and 9 bases from J, leaving 25 bases between. CDR3 length: 17 amino acids. This chain's CDR3 is CASSSGSTRLLAGEQFF. CDR3 bases: TGTGCCAGCAGTTCAGGGTCTACGAGGCTTTTGGCAGGTGAGCAGTTCTTC.

The V gene is TRBV7-2, the J gene TRBJ2-7; D might be TRBD2 (6 bases). The V end was cut by 6 bases, the J end by 2 bases, with 11 bases between. Per germline, CDR1 SGHTA and CDR2 FQGNSA. CDR3 size: 13 residues. CDR3 amino acids: CASRTSSPYEQYF. The CDR3 DNA follows: TGTGCCAGCAGGACTAGTTCCCCCTACGAGCAGTACTTC.

This clonotype was seen at least ten times. This sequence joins TRBV12-3 or TRBV12-4 and TRBJ1-2; 7 bases are a match to TRBD1. This CDR3 contains 14 residues. The junction had 11 bases not matched to a gene; V was cut back by 6 bases and J by 7 bases. CDR3 sequence reads: CASSQQTGIRGYTF. The DNA for the CDR3 is TGTGCCAGCAGCCAGCAGACAGGGATCCGTGGCTACACCTTC.

On this clonotype: The junction does not match germline at one end; this may be a read error. The chain links TRBV27 to TRBJ2-1, with 7 bases lining up with TRBD1. In germline, CDR1 is MNHEY, CDR2 SMNVEV (reference sequence). The CDR3 loop spans 13 amino acids. The CDR3 is CASSVTGINEQFF. The CDR3 nucleotides are TGTGCCAGCAGTGTGACAGGGATTAATGAACAGTTCTTC.

This clonotype was observed once. The chain employs TRBV10-3 and TRBJ2-1, with 8 bases fitting TRBD1. V was clipped by 7 bases and J by 6 bases; unmatched bases: 11. Germline CDR1 and CDR2: ENHRY and SYGVKD. This CDR3 is built from 15 residues. The CDR3 DNA reads as TGTGCCATCAAGATACAGGGGGAGCTAGCCAATGAGCAGTTCTTC. Protein product: CAIKIQGELANEQFF.